This TCR beta chain was documented in a study of cytomegalovirus exposure and HLA in healthy donors. About the research overall: Genotyping showed 81% of 300 to 450 donors falling in the Caucasian-associated ancestry cluster.

Study results and limitations: Most TCR beta V segments were productive about 87% or about 30% of the time in an earlier analysis. What a later analysis showed was that several of the most significant clusters appeared linked to common viral pathogens.

Notes on this clone: The antigen is unknown.

A multiplex PCR was run with 60 Vbeta primers and 13 Jbeta primers. Generated by immunoSEQ multiplex PCR, the TCRdb table keeps only in-frame clones and is missing some. Of roughly 160,000 clones in the sample, more than 80% were seen once. The CDR3 runs 15 residues. The chain recombines TRBV21-1 with TRBJ2-7; the table's D call TRBD2 went unverified against the DNA. TRBV21-1 is given as a pseudogene. The sample comprised PBMCs. The TCR originated in a male donor in good health and CMV-seronegative. The CDR3 region is CASIRRTSDSYEQYF. The DNA for the CDR3 is TGTGCCAGCATCCGCCGCACTAGCGACTCCTACGAGCAGTACTTC.